These T cell receptor beta chains were read from a single sample in a study of CD8 T cells in Susac syndrome. In TCRdb, the immunoSEQ multiplex PCR reads were re-called with MiXCR into one record per CDR3 protein. The table includes roughly 110,000 distinct CDR3 sequences, approximately 90% detected once. The specimen was CD8+ T cells from PBMCs. The receptors were sampled from a human donor in good health. The CDR3 runs from the conserved cysteine through the conserved F or W. D genes are given only for firm matches. Not all rows give a size; the values are once, few, many and, for expanded clones, a class.

clone_size	d_call	v_call	j_call	cdr3_aa	cdr3_nt
-	TRBD1	TRBV29-1	TRBJ1-2	CSVQGRDRANYGYTF	TGCAGCGTTCAGGGGAGGGACAGGGCTAACTATGGCTACACCTTC
-	-	TRBV20-1	TRBJ1-2	CSASPRSYYGYTF	TGCAGTGCTAGCCCCCGTTCCTACTATGGCTACACCTTC
-	-	TRBV7-9	TRBJ1-2	CASSHRGSKVEGYTF	TGTGCCAGCAGCCACCGGGGGAGTAAGGTTGAGGGCTACACCTTC
-	-	TRBV6-2/TRBV6-3	TRBJ1-1	CASMGEVNTEAFF	TGTGCCAGCATGGGAGAGGTGAACACTGAAGCTTTCTTT
few	-	TRBV6-2/TRBV6-3	TRBJ1-1	CASSYSTAEAFF	TGTGCCAGCAGTTACTCAACGGCTGAAGCTTTCTTT
-	-	TRBV19	TRBJ1-2	CASSVDIYNYGYTF	TGTGCCAGTAGTGTGGACATCTATAACTATGGCTACACCTTC
-	-	TRBV6-5	TRBJ2-4	CASSYAKTQGTGIQYF	TGTGCCAGCAGTTACGCAAAAACACAAGGGACCGGCATTCAGTACTTC
-	-	TRBV20-1	TRBJ2-5	CSVPGAKTQYF	TGCAGTGTCCCGGGGGCGAAGACCCAGTACTTC
once	-	TRBV7-8	TRBJ1-1	CASLLGYGNTEAFF	TGTGCCAGCCTCCTGGGCTATGGAAACACTGAAGCTTTCTTT
-	-	TRBV6-4	TRBJ2-1	CASSPSGGLAYNEQFF	TGTGCCAGCAGTCCATCAGGGGGGCTGGCCTACAATGAGCAGTTCTTC
-	TRBD1	TRBV7-9	TRBJ2-2	CASSTITGGDTGELFF	TGTGCCAGCAGCACTATTACAGGGGGCGACACCGGGGAGCTGTTTTTT
-	-	TRBV3-1	TRBJ2-1	CASSQEARQREQFF	TGTGCCAGCAGCCAAGAAGCCAGACAACGGGAGCAGTTCTTC
-	-	TRBV18	TRBJ2-3	CASSPYNPDTQYF	TGTGCCAGCTCACCATACAACCCCGATACGCAGTATTTT
-	-	TRBV6-2/TRBV6-3	TRBJ2-1	CASSPWMANEQFF	TGTGCCAGCAGCCCCTGGATGGCAAATGAGCAGTTCTTC
-	-	TRBV14	TRBJ2-1	CASSQELASKQFF	TGTGCCAGCAGCCAAGAACTTGCTAGTAAGCAGTTCTTC
-	-	TRBV12-5	TRBJ2-7	CASGLADYEQYF	TGTGCTAGTGGTTTGGCAGACTACGAGCAGTACTTC
-	-	TRBV3-1	TRBJ2-7	CASSPSPDRSYEQYF	TGTGCCAGCAGCCCTTCTCCGGATCGCTCCTACGAGCAGTACTTC
once	-	TRBV4-1	TRBJ2-1	CASSQGDSNEQFF	TGCGCCAGCAGCCAAGGAGACAGCAATGAGCAGTTCTTC
-	TRBD2	TRBV7-2	TRBJ2-3	CASSLASGVSTDTQYF	TGTGCCAGCAGCTTAGCTAGCGGGGTTAGCACAGATACGCAGTATTTT
-	-	TRBV7-9	TRBJ2-2	CASSKRTELTGELFF	TGTGCCAGCAGCAAAAGGACAGAGTTGACCGGGGAGCTGTTTTTT
-	TRBD2	TRBV19	TRBJ2-3	CASSIDVTSGLADTQYF	TGTGCCAGTAGTATAGACGTGACTAGCGGGTTGGCAGATACGCAGTATTTT
few	-	TRBV7-2	TRBJ1-2	CASNRQGSGYGYTF	TGTGCCAGCAACCGGCAGGGATCTGGTTATGGCTACACCTTC
-	-	TRBV12-3/TRBV12-4	TRBJ2-2	CASSSDSENTGELFF	TGTGCCAGCAGTTCCGACAGCGAAAACACCGGGGAGCTGTTTTTT
-	TRBD2	TRBV7-9	TRBJ2-1	CASSSEGREGNEQFF	TGTGCCAGCAGCTCCGAGGGGCGGGAGGGCAATGAGCAGTTCTTC
-	-	TRBV28	TRBJ2-7	CASSFGGLNSYEQYF	TGTGCCAGCAGTTTTGGTGGTCTTAACTCCTACGAGCAGTACTTC